This T cell receptor (beta chain) is from a study of identical twins. TCRdb fed the 5' RACE reads into MiXCR, producing one record per CDR3 protein. The sample contains roughly 690,000 distinct CDR3 sequences, 5.5% to 6.5% of which appear only once. This clonotype was counted a few times. What it binds is unknown. Study outcomes and limitations: Analyses based on zero insertions could be partly confounded by invariant MAIT and iNKT cells. Out-of-frame TCR alpha sharing in monozygotic twins exceeded recombination model predictions. High-abundance cord blood beta clonotypes had fewer insertions; memory repertoires showed none. Sequences that were beta out-of-frame showed weaker excess twin sharing.

Germline V gene sequence: CDR1 SGHVS, CDR2 FQNEAQ. This CDR3 contains 17 residues. The J segment lost 4 bases and the V segment lost 1 base, leaving 9 bases of the junction unmatched. The sequence was obtained from a young man in good health. The sample taken for sequencing was naive T cells sorted from blood. The V gene is TRBV7-8, the J gene TRBJ2-7; 11 bases align to TRBD2. The CDR3 bases are TGTGCCAGCAGCTTAGTGGGTAGCGGGAGGGCCGATTACGAGCAGTACTTC. Protein sequence: CASSLVGSGRADYEQYF.